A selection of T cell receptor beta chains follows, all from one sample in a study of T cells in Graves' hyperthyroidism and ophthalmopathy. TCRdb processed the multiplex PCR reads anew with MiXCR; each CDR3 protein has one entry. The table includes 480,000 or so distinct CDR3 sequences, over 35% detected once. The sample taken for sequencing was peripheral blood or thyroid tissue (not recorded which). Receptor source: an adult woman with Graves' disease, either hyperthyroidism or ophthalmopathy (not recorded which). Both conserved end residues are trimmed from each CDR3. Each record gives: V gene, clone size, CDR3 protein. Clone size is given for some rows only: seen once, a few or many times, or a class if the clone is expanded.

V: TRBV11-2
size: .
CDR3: ASSSRDSQETQY

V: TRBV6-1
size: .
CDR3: ASSEEPTGGGPQH

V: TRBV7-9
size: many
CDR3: ASSLDGGANTGELF

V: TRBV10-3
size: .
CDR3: AISEFGGQNGYT

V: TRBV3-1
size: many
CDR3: ASSLRGAGGYT

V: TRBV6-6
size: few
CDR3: ATAIQGNRYEQY

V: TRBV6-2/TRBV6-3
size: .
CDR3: ASFLSGQTGYT

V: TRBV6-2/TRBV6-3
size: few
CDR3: ASLRGQGVGQPQH

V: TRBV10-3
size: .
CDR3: AISESTGEKLF

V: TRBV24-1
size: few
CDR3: ATAGEVQETQY

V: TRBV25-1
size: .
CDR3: ASRYGANYGYT

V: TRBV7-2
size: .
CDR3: ASSSYVTYEQY

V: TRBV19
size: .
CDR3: ASSTGTFKETQY

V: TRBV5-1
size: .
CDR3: ASSEQGSNYGYT

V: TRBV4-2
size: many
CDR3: ASSQVAGGMYEQY

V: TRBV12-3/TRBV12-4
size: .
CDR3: ASSLGGGSSGTEAF

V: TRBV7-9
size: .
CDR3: ASSHRDSGKRGAV

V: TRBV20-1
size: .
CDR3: SANRAGGNQPQH

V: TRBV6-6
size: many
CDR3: ASSYRDSGYGYT

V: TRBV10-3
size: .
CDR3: AISERYEQF

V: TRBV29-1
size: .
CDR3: SVEEGPNQPQH

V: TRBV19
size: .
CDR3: ASSIMSQPQH

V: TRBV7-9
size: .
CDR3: ASSMTATSSYEQY

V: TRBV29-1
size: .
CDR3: SSPSGSGETQY

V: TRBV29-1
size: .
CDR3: SASSRGDDEQH

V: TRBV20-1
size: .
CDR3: SARGLAGGELF

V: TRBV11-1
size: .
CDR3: ASTGNSPNTEAF

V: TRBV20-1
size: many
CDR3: SAAFGLSDTEAF

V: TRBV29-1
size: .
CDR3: SVGSRATNEKLF

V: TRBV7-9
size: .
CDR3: ASSLAGGTQH

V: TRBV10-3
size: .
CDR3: ASQMPGSSYEQY

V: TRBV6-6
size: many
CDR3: ASTLGGGGDYGYT

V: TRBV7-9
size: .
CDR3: ASSPGTGWYSGANVLT

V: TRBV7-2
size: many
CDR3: ASSLQWATEAF

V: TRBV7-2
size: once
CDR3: AGRSGTGGAVNTEAF

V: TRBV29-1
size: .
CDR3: SVGGATGRENTEAF

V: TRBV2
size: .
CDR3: ASSVRPSSGNTIY

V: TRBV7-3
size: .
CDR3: ASSLTAGLEQY

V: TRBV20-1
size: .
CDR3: SARARGNSYEQY

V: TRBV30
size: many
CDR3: AWSTGQLNTEAF

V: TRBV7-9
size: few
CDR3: ASSHRDNTEAF

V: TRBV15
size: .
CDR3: ATRTGLNTEAF